The 10 T cell receptor beta chains in this list originate from one sample, sequenced in a study of monozygotic twins with inflammatory bowel disease. TCRdb re-analyzed the 5' RACE reads; it lists each CDR3 protein once, without DNA. The sample shows fewer than 200,000 distinct CDR3 sequences, and roughly 2.3% sits with its ten largest clones. Sequenced sample: blood. The receptors derive from a human donor with ulcerative colitis or Crohn's disease, or a healthy co-twin of an affected twin (not recorded which).

V and J are TRBV2 and TRBJ2-7; absent DNA, TCRdb's TRBD1 call cannot be checked. CDR1 and CDR2 from the germline V gene are SNHLY and FYNNEI. The CDR3 has 13 amino acids. This CDR3 is CASTGTAPAEQYF. Variable domain in full (rest from reference TRBV2 and TRBJ2-7): EPEVTQTPSHQVTQMGQEVILRCVPISNHLYFYWYRQILGQKVEFLVSFYNNEISEKSEIFDDQFSVERPDGSNFTLKIRSTKLEDSAMYFCASTGTAPAEQYFGPGTRLTVT.

This chain connects TRBV28 to TRBJ1-5. Per germline, CDR1 MDHEN and CDR2 SYDVKM. This CDR3 region has 12 residues. This CDR3 is CASKRANQPQHF.

The CDR3 reads CASSLVGQGVGETQYF. This chain uses TRBV7-2 with TRBJ2-5; TCRdb reports TRBD1, a call that lacks DNA to check it against. CDR1 and CDR2 (germline): SGHTA, FQGNSA. The CDR3 has 16 amino acids.

This rearrangement joins TRBV7-3 to TRBJ2-1; checking the TCRdb D call of TRBD2 is not possible without DNA. Germline CDR1 is SGHTA and CDR2 is FQGTGA. The CDR3 totals 16 residues. The CDR3 loop is CASSPYTSAVYNEQFF.

This chain joins TRBV28 and TRBJ2-3. The length of the CDR3 is 12 residues. Germline CDR1 is MDHEN and CDR2 is SYDVKM. This chain's CDR3 is CASAFNTDTQYF. Using reference TRBV28 and TRBJ2-3 for the parts outside the CDR3, the full variable domain is DVKVTQSSRYLVKRTGEKVFLECVQDMDHENMFWYRQDPGLGLRLIYFSYDVKMKEKGDIPEGYSVSREKKERFSLILESASTNQTSMYLCASAFNTDTQYFGPGTRLTVL.

The rearrangement uses TRBV11-2 and TRBJ2-5; TCRdb indicates TRBD2, and absent DNA this call remains unverified. This CDR3 spans 13 amino acids. The germline V gene has CDR1 SGHAT and CDR2 FQNNGV. The CDR3 is CASSLLEGETQYF.

The J gene is TRBJ2-7, the V gene TRBV3-1; there is no DNA to check the TCRdb D call of TRBD2. The CDR3 extends over 13 amino acids. Germline CDR1 is LGHDT and CDR2 is YNNKEL (reference sequence). CDR3 sequence: CASSQDSGRRQYF.

The chain couples TRBV28 to TRBJ2-7; the TRBD1 assignment by TCRdb is unverifiable without DNA. The germline V gene encodes CDR1 MDHEN and CDR2 SYDVKM. The CDR3 consists of 15 residues. The CDR3 spells CASTTGGGPSYEQYF.

This chain links TRBV5-4 with TRBJ2-3; the TRBD2 assignment by TCRdb is unverifiable without DNA. There are 16 residues in the CDR3. Germline V gene lookup returns CDR1 SGHNT and CDR2 YYREEE (reference sequence). This CDR3 is CASSVTSGGPTDTQYF.

V gene TRBV7-8 combines with J gene TRBJ2-7; TCRdb designates TRBD1, a call that cannot be tested without DNA. This CDR3 spans 16 amino acids. Germline V gene lookup returns CDR1 SGHVS and CDR2 FQNEAQ. The CDR3 reads CASSLLGRDGLNEQYF.